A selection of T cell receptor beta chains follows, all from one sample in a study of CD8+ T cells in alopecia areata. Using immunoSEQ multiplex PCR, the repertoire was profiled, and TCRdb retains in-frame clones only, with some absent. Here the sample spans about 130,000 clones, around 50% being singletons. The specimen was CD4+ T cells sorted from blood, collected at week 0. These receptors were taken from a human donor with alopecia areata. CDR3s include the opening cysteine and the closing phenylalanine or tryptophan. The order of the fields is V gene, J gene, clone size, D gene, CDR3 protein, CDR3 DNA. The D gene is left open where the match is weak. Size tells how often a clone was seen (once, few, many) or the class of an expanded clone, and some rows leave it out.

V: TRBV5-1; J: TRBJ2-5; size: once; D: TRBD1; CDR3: CASRVRQGEETQYF; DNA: TGCGCCAGCAGGGTTAGACAGGGGGAAGAGACCCAGTACTTC
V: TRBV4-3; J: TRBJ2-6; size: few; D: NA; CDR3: CASSQDRWVGGANVLTF; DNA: TGCGCCAGCAGCCAAGATCGCTGGGTAGGTGGGGCCAACGTCCTGACTTTC
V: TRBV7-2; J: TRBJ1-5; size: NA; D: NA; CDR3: CASTVDSPYQPQHF; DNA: TGTGCCAGCACCGTAGACAGCCCCTATCAGCCCCAGCATTTT
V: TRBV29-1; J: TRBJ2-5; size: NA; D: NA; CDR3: CSAAGTPKETQYF; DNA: TGCAGCGCGGCGGGCACCCCGAAAGAGACCCAGTACTTC
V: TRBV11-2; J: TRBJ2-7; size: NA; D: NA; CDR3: CASSPVGLAAAGEQYF; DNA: TGTGCCAGCAGCCCGGTTGGGTTAGCCGCCGCGGGAGAGCAGTACTTC
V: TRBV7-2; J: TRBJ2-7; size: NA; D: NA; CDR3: CASSLAHGSSYEQYF; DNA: TGTGCCAGCAGCTTAGCTCACGGGAGCTCCTACGAGCAGTACTTC
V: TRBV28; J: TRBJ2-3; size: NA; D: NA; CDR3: CASSSPGTDTQYF; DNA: TGTGCCAGCAGTTCCCCAGGGACAGATACGCAGTATTTT
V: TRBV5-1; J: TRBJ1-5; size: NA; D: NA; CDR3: CASSLEGGMQVF; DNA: TGCGCCAGCAGCTTGGAGGGAGGAATGCAAGTTTTT
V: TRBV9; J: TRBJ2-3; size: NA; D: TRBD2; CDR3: CASSVGGGTAYTDTQYF; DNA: TGTGCCAGCAGCGTAGGGGGAGGGACCGCCTACACAGATACGCAGTATTTT
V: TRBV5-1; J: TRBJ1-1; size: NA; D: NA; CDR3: CASSLRGSMNTEAFF; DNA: TGCGCCAGCAGCTTGCGGGGCTCGATGAACACTGAAGCTTTCTTT
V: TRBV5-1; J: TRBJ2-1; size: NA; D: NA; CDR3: CASSSGQGGDEQFF; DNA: TGCGCCAGCAGCTCCGGACAGGGAGGGGATGAGCAGTTCTTC
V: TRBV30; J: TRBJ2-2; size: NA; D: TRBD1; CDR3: CAWKTGENTGELFF; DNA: TGTGCCTGGAAGACAGGGGAAAACACCGGGGAGCTGTTTTTT
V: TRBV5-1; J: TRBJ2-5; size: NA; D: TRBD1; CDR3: CASSLGRGQEETQYF; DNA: TGCGCCAGCAGCTTGGGTAGGGGGCAGGAGGAGACCCAGTACTTC
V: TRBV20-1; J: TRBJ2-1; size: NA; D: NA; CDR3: CSARQTLGQFF; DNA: TGCAGTGCTAGACAAACCCTAGGGCAGTTCTTC
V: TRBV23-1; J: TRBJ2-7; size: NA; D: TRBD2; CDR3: CASSLVKRGLPRWAYEQYF; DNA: TGCGCCAGCAGTCTGGTTAAGCGGGGGCTACCCAGGTGGGCGTACGAGCAGTACTTC
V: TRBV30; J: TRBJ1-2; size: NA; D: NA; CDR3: CAWGLIGYTF; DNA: TGTGCTTGGGGGCTAATCGGCTACACCTTC
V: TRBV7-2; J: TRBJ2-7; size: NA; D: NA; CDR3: CASSPSQGGYEQYF; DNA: TGTGCCAGCAGCCCCAGTCAAGGGGGGTACGAGCAGTACTTC
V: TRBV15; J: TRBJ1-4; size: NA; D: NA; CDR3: CATSRPGRVDEKLFF; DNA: TGTGCCACCAGCAGACCCGGGCGGGTCGATGAAAAACTGTTTTTT
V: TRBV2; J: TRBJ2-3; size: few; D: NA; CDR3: CASSSNTQYF; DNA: TGTGCCAGCAGTAGCAATACGCAGTATTTT
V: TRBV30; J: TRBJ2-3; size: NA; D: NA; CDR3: CAWSTGSTDTQYF; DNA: TGTGCCTGGAGCACAGGGAGCACAGATACGCAGTATTTT
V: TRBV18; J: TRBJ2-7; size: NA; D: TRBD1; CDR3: CASSPGTGGVYEQYF; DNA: TGTGCCAGCTCACCCGGGACAGGGGGCGTCTACGAGCAGTACTTC
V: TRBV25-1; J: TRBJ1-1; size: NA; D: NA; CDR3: CASSNSPGRSLMNTEAFF; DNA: TGTGCCAGCAGTAATTCACCGGGCCGGTCCTTAATGAACACTGAAGCTTTCTTT
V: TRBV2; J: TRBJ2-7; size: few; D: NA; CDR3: CAREEGSEQYF; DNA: TGTGCCAGAGAGGAGGGCAGCGAGCAGTACTTC
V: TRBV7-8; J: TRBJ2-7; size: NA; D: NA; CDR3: CASSSWDEQYF; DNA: TGTGCCAGCAGTTCTTGGGACGAGCAGTACTTC
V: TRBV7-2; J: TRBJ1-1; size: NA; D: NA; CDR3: CASSLESNTEAFF; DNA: TGTGCCAGCAGCTTAGAGAGTAACACTGAAGCTTTCTTT
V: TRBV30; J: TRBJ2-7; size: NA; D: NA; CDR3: CAWSALYEQYF; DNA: TGTGCCTGGAGCGCACTCTACGAGCAGTACTTC
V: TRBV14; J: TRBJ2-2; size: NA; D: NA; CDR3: CASSQDLTRAGELFF; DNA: TGTGCCAGCAGCCAAGATCTGACGAGGGCCGGGGAGCTGTTTTTT
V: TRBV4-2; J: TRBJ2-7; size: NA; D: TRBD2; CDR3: CASSQDPFGLAGEQYF; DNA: TGTGCCAGCAGCCAAGATCCCTTCGGACTAGCGGGGGAGCAGTACTTC
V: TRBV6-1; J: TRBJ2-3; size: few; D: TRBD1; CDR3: CASSVGGTGRTDTQYF; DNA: TGTGCCAGCAGTGTAGGGGGCACGGGACGCACAGATACGCAGTATTTT
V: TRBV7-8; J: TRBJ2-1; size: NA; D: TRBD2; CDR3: CASSPQRGTTRNEQFF; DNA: TGTGCCAGCAGCCCCCAGCGGGGGACGACTCGCAATGAGCAGTTCTTC
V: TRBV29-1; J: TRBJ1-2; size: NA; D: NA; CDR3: CSVRTRERGYGYTF; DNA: TGCAGCGTAAGGACAAGGGAGCGGGGCTATGGCTACACCTTC
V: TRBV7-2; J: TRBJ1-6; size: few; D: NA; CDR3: CASSSNQNSPLHF; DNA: TGTGCCAGCAGCTCCAACCAGAATTCACCCCTCCACTTT
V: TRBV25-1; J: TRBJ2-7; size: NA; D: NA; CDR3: CASSAQVHPYEQYF; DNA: TGTGCCAGCAGTGCCCAGGTTCACCCCTACGAGCAGTACTTC
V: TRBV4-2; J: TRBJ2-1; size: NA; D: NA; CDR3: CASSQETDSYNEQFF; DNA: TGTGCCAGCAGCCAAGAAACAGACTCCTACAATGAGCAGTTCTTC